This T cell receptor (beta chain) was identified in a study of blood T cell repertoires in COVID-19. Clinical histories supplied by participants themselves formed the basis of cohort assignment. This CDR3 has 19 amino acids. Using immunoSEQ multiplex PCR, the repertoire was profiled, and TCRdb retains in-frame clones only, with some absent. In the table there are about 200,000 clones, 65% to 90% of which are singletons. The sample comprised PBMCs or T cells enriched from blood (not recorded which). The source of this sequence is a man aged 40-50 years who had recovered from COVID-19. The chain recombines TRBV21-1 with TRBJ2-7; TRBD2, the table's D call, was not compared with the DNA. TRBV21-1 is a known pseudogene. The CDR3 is CATVRTSGKLRDPNYEQYV. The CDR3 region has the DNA TGTGCCACCGTTAGGACTAGCGGGAAACTACGGGATCCAAACTACGAGCAGTACGTC.